This T cell receptor (beta chain) was captured by sequencing in a study of T cell clones after liver transplantation. CDR3 length: 14 amino acids. Per the germline V gene, CDR1 is MDHEN and CDR2 is SYDVKM. Germline trimming cut 10 bases from V and 8 bases from J; bases unmatched to any gene: 13. Data came from immunoSEQ multiplex PCR; TCRdb stores just in-frame clones and leaves some out. The top ten clones hold less than 3.5% of a sample with more than 65,000 clones, more than 75% of them seen once. Here the sequenced sample was CD4+ T cells from blood, taken before liver transplant. The clonotype comes from a human donor who received a liver transplant. The rearrangement uses TRBV28 and TRBJ1-2; 10 bases match TRBD1. CDR3 sequence reads: CATLTGQGFRGYTF. The DNA for the CDR3 is TGTGCCACCTTAACGGGACAGGGGTTTAGGGGCTACACCTTC.